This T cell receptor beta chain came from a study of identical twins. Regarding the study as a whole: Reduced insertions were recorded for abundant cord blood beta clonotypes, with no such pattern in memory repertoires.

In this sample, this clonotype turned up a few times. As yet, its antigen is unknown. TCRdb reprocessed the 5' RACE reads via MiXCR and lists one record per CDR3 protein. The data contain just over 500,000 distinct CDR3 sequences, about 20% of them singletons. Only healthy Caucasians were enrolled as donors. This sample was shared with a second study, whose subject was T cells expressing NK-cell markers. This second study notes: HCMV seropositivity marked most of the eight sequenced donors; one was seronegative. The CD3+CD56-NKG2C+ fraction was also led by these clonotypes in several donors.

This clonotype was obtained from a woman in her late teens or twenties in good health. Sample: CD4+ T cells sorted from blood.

CDR3 bases: TGTGCCAGCAGTAGACCCGGGGGCGCGTTCGACACCATATATTTT. This codes for CASSRPGGAFDTIYF. The chain is built from TRBV6-1 and TRBJ1-3, with a weak D call TRBD1 (6 bases). The V gene's germline CDR1 is MNHNS and CDR2 SASEGT. Trimming took 5 bases from V and 8 from J, leaving 19 bases between them. The CDR3 totals 15 residues.